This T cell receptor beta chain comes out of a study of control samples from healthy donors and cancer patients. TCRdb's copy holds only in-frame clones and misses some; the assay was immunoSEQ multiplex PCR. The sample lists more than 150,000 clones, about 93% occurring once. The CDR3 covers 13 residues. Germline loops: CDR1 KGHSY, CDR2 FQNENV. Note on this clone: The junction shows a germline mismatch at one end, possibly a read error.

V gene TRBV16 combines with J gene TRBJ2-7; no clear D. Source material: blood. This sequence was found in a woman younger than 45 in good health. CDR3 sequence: CASTQWRAYEQYF. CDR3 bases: TGTGCCAGCACCCAATGGCGCGCCTACGAGCAGTACTTC.